The 6 T cell receptor beta chains listed next were all sequenced from one sample in a study of blood T cell repertoires in COVID-19. Only in-frame clones appear in the TCRdb table, and some are missing; sequencing was by immunoSEQ multiplex PCR. The sample holds roughly 200,000 clones, approximately 80% seen once. The sequencing sample was made of peripheral blood. These receptors all stem from a human donor in a cohort sampled during active COVID-19.

V gene TRBV19 combines with J gene TRBJ2-7; the match to TRBD1 covers 8 bases. The V gene's germline CDR1 is LNHDA and CDR2 SQIVND (reference sequence). The CDR3 runs 16 residues. The trim removed 5 bases at V and 0 bases at J, leaving 9 bases unmatched. As DNA, the CDR3 is TGTGCCAGTAGTGAGGAGACAGGGGCTTTCTCCTACGAGCAGTACTTC. As protein: CASSEETGAFSYEQYF. The complete variable domain, with remaining parts taken from reference TRBV19 and TRBJ2-7, reads DGGITQSPKYLFRKEGQNVTLSCEQNLNHDAMYWYRQDPGQGLRLIYYSQIVNDFQKGDIAEGYSVSREKKESFPLTVTSAQKNPTAFYLCASSEETGAFSYEQYFGPGTRLTVT.

This clone was counted between two and nine times. This chain links TRBV5-1 with TRBJ1-1; 11 nucleotides line up with TRBD1. Germline lookup yields CDR1 SGHRS and CDR2 YFSETQ. V dropped 0 bases and J dropped 4; count of bases not matched to a gene: 2. The CDR3 runs to 15 residues. The CDR3 here is CASSLGDRGITEAFF. The CDR3 coding sequence is TGCGCCAGCAGCTTGGGGGACAGGGGGATCACTGAAGCTTTCTTT.

The chain couples TRBV5-1 to TRBJ2-7; no firm D call. Germline-derived CDR1 and CDR2 are SGHRS and YFSETQ. The CDR3 contains 12 residues. V shed 0 bases and J shed 6 bases, with 7 bases lying between them. The CDR3 loop is CASSLGGFEQYF. The CDR3 DNA is TGCGCCAGCAGCTTGGGAGGATTCGAGCAGTACTTC.

The chain employs TRBV29-1 and TRBJ2-7; 7 positions match TRBD2. The J segment lost 5 bases and the V segment lost 1 base, leaving 11 bases of the junction unmatched. This CDR3 region has 15 residues. Germline assignment: CDR1 SQVTM and CDR2 ANQGSEA. In DNA form, the CDR3 reads TGCAGCGTTGAAGTGGGACGGACTAGGATCCACGAGCAGTACTTC. It is translated as CSVEVGRTRIHEQYF.

The chain links TRBV3-1 (or the pseudogene TRBV3-2) to TRBJ1-4, with 9 bases identical to TRBD1. With V trimmed by 4 bases and J by 10 bases, 13 bases remained unmatched. The CDR3 extends over 16 amino acids. Germline CDR1 reads LGHDT; CDR2 reads YNNKEL (reference sequence). CDR3 in amino acids: CASSLPGQGIPGKLFF. In nucleotides, the CDR3 is TGTGCCAGCAGCCTACCGGGACAGGGCATTCCGGGAAAACTGTTTTTT.

This clone has only a few counts. This chain uses TRBV18 with TRBJ1-2, with 7 bases matching TRBD1. V lost 3 bases to trimming and J lost 4 bases; unmatched junction nucleotides: 5. The CDR3 has 14 amino acids. Germline values: CDR1 KGHSH, CDR2 LQKENI. The CDR3 DNA reads TGTGCCAGCTCACCTTCGACAGGGACCTATGGCTACACCTTC. This codes for CASSPSTGTYGYTF. Using reference TRBV18 and TRBJ1-2 for the parts outside the CDR3, the full variable domain is NAGVMQNPRHLVRRRGQEARLRCSPMKGHSHVYWYRQLPEEGLKFMVYLQKENIIDESGMPKERFSAEFPKEGPSILRIQQVVRGDSAAYFCASSPSTGTYGYTFGSGTRLTVV.